The 26 T cell receptor beta chains presented below share a single source sample, sequenced in a study of cytomegalovirus exposure and HLA in healthy donors (dated by TCRdb to 2015 to 2018). The library was obtained by the immunoSEQ multiplex PCR assay. For the multiplex PCR, a mixture combining 60 forward primers for TCR Vbeta segments and 13 reverse primers for TCR Jbeta segments was used. TCRdb provides this immuneACCESS table in a form limited to in-frame rearrangements. Some clones are lacking; in checked studies, under half of them reflect an unresolved V gene, and why the rest are absent is not known. The table for this sample lists roughly 200,000 clones; approximately 80% of them were counted only once. The top ten clonotypes cover roughly 3.1% of the sample. Sequencing was carried out using PBMCs. All receptors derive from a man in his forties in good health and CMV-seropositive.

The V and J genes are TRBV7-2 and TRBJ2-7; 13 positions match TRBD2. Unmatched junction bases numbered 6, after V lost 4 bases and J lost 6 bases. Germline V gene sequence: CDR1 SGHTA, CDR2 FQGNSA. This CDR3 contains 15 residues. The CDR3 coding sequence is TGTGCCAGCAGCTCCGGACTAGCGGGAGTACGCGAGCAGTACTTC. Translating it yields CASSSGLAGVREQYF.

A single count supports this clone. The chain joins TRBV28 to TRBJ2-7, with TRBD2 identical over 12 bases. This CDR3 has 11 amino acids. Trimming at V came to 6 bases and at J to 11 bases, leaving 2 bases not matched to a gene. From germline, CDR1 is MDHEN and CDR2 SYDVKM. Written as DNA, the CDR3 is TGTGCCAGCAGGACTAGCGGGGGAGAGTACTTC. Protein product: CASRTSGGEYF.

The CDR3 here is CASSERGRLAGVIMAYEQYF. DNA of the CDR3: TGTGCCAGCAGTGAAAGGGGTCGACTAGCGGGAGTAATAATGGCATACGAGCAGTACTTC. This chain uses TRBV2 with TRBJ2-7, with 12 bases aligning to TRBD2. The V gene's germline CDR1 is SNHLY and CDR2 FYNNEI. The CDR3 has 20 residues. J was trimmed by 4 bases and V by 2 bases; bases with no gene match: 18.

This clone was seen once. The chain is built from TRBV2 and TRBJ1-2, with 7 bases matching TRBD1. Germline CDR1 reads SNHLY; CDR2 reads FYNNEI. The CDR3 contains 12 residues. J gave up 7 bases and V 7 bases, and 6 bases lay outside the gene matches. CDR3 protein: CASKTGVGGYTF. The CDR3 nucleotides are TGTGCCAGCAAAACAGGGGTGGGTGGCTACACCTTC.

This clone was detected only a few times. The V and J genes are TRBV5-6 and TRBJ2-1; 9 nucleotides match TRBD2. The germline V gene encodes CDR1 SGHDT and CDR2 YYEEEE. Trimming took 7 bases from V and 4 from J; bases not matched to a gene: 3. The CDR3 totals 13 residues. The CDR3 loop is CASSSGGYNEQFF. DNA for the CDR3: TGTGCCAGCTCGAGCGGGGGGTACAATGAGCAGTTCTTC.

This chain connects TRBV19 to TRBJ1-6; TRBD1 is a possible D gene (6 bases). The CDR3 is 16 amino acids. Trimming left V 5 bases short and J 5 bases short, with 16 bases between. Germline CDR1 reads LNHDA; CDR2 reads SQIVND (reference sequence). The CDR3 DNA follows: TGTGCCAGTAGTTTGGACAGCAAAAGGGATAATTCACCCCTCCACTTT. It codes for CASSLDSKRDNSPLHF.

The gene calls are TRBV9 and TRBJ1-1; no reliable D call. The CDR3 loop spans 13 amino acids. Germline loops: CDR1 SGDLS, CDR2 YYNGEE. The germline V and J ends were trimmed by 0 bases and 8 bases, with 11 bases remaining between them. The CDR3 sequence is CASSVAASSEAFF. CDR3 sequence (DNA): TGTGCCAGCAGCGTAGCGGCTAGTAGCGAAGCTTTCTTT.

The rearrangement uses TRBV18 and TRBJ2-7, with 9 bases matching TRBD1. The junction had 2 bases not matched to a gene; V was cut back by 2 bases and J by 6 bases. This CDR3 is 13 amino acids long. CDR1 is KGHSH, CDR2 LQKENI, per germline. In DNA, the CDR3 is TGTGCCAGCTCACCAGGGACAGGGATCGAGCAGTACTTC. This codes for CASSPGTGIEQYF.

The table lists this clone with a few counts. The chain uses TRBV28 and TRBJ1-2; 8 nucleotides line up with TRBD1. CDR3 length: 13 amino acids. Germline-derived CDR1 and CDR2 are MDHEN and SYDVKM. The V segment lost 7 bases and the J segment 0 bases; nucleotides outside the gene matches: 1. This CDR3 is CASTTGANYGYTF. In nucleotides, the CDR3 is TGTGCCAGCACGACAGGGGCTAACTATGGCTACACCTTC.

The chain is built from TRBV28 and TRBJ1-5; TRBD1 matches 10 bases. Germline loops: CDR1 MDHEN, CDR2 SYDVKM. The CDR3 length is 15 residues. The V segment lost 6 bases and the J segment 7 bases; nucleotides outside the gene matches: 9. The CDR3 loop reads CASSVDRGHGQPQHF. The CDR3 nucleotides are TGTGCCAGCAGCGTCGACAGGGGGCACGGGCAGCCCCAGCATTTT.

The chain has TRBV4-3 and TRBJ2-2; perhaps TRBD2 as D (6 bases). Trimming took 0 bases from V and 7 from J, leaving 15 bases between them. The CDR3 runs to 16 residues. From germline, CDR1 is LGHNA and CDR2 YSLEER. CDR3 amino acids: CASSQDQAREVGELFF. CDR3 bases: TGCGCCAGCAGCCAAGATCAAGCGAGGGAGGTCGGGGAGCTGTTTTTT.

The rearrangement links TRBV9 to TRBJ2-1; 8 bases align to TRBD2. V trimming: 4 bases; J trimming: 2 bases; junction bases outside the gene matches: 11. In germline, CDR1 is SGDLS, CDR2 YYNGEE. The CDR3 runs 17 residues. The CDR3 loop reads CASSPRPTSATYNEQFF. As DNA, the CDR3 is TGTGCCAGCAGCCCACGACCGACTAGCGCGACCTACAATGAGCAGTTCTTC.

This chain joins TRBV6-5 and TRBJ2-7; 8 bases line up with TRBD2. The CDR3 is 13 amino acids. Trimming at V came to 10 bases and at J to 1 base, leaving 6 bases not matched to a gene. Germline lookup yields CDR1 MNHEY and CDR2 SVGAGI. The CDR3 coding sequence is TGTGCCAAAACACGGGGGGGATCCTACGAGCAGTACTTC. It translates to CAKTRGGSYEQYF.

This clone was seen once. This chain links TRBV10-3 with TRBJ1-5, with 7 bases that match TRBD1. The CDR3 sequence is 14 residues long. The J segment lost 4 bases and the V segment lost 4 bases, leaving 4 bases of the junction unmatched. Germline-derived CDR1 and CDR2 are ENHRY and SYGVKD. The chain's CDR3 is CAISGQGFNQPQHF. In DNA form, the CDR3 reads TGTGCCATCAGTGGACAGGGTTTTAATCAGCCCCAGCATTTT.

The chain employs TRBV5-1 and TRBJ2-1, with 13 positions matching TRBD2. From germline, CDR1 is SGHRS and CDR2 YFSETQ. This CDR3 is 17 amino acids long. J lost 7 bases, V lost 0 bases, and 7 bases had no gene match. The CDR3 reads CASSLEGLAGLWNEQFF. The CDR3 nucleotides read TGCGCCAGCAGCTTGGAGGGACTAGCGGGGTTGTGGAATGAGCAGTTCTTC.

J is TRBJ2-3 and V is TRBV18, with 7 bases matching TRBD1. V dropped 5 bases and J dropped 6; count of bases not matched to a gene: 5. Germline V gene data show CDR1 as KGHSH and CDR2 as LQKENI. The CDR3 extends over 13 amino acids. This CDR3 is CASSIRGQDTQYF. In DNA form, the CDR3 reads TGTGCCAGCTCAATCAGGGGACAGGATACGCAGTATTTT.

This chain joins TRBV7-9 and TRBJ2-7; 7 bases align to TRBD1. The V segment lost 7 bases and the J segment 4 bases; nucleotides outside the gene matches: 4. The length of the CDR3 is 12 residues. Germline V gene lookup returns CDR1 SEHNR and CDR2 FQNEAQ (reference sequence). In nucleotides, the CDR3 is TGTGCCAGCACCCCGGACAGGTACGAGCAGTACTTC. It codes for CASTPDRYEQYF.

The DNA for the CDR3 is TGTGCCAGCAGCTTAGGCCGGACAGAGAAACCTAACTATGGCTACACCTTC. Encoded protein: CASSLGRTEKPNYGYTF. V gene TRBV13 combines with J gene TRBJ1-2; D is perhaps TRBD1 (6 bases). Per the germline V gene, CDR1 is PRHDT and CDR2 is FYEKMQ (reference sequence). Deletions cut 0 bases from V and 0 bases from J, with 14 bases between. This CDR3 is built from 17 residues.

This clone has a handful of counts. V gene TRBV7-2 combines with J gene TRBJ1-1; D perhaps matches TRBD1 (6 bases). The CDR3 contains 13 residues. V lost 7 bases to trimming and J lost 5 bases, with 14 bases between them. In germline, CDR1 is SGHTA, CDR2 FQGNSA. The CDR3 DNA reads TGTGCCAGCACCATGAACAGGGATACTGAAGCTTTCTTT. This gives the protein CASTMNRDTEAFF.

V and J are TRBV5-1 and TRBJ2-1; 8 positions match TRBD2. Germline CDR1 is SGHRS and CDR2 is YFSETQ. With 7 bases clipped from V and 2 bases from J, the junction kept 11 bases outside the gene matches. There are 16 residues in the CDR3. CDR3 DNA sequence: TGCGCCAGCCGAAGGCCCGAGCGGGGGCCCTACAATGAGCAGTTCTTC. Encoded protein: CASRRPERGPYNEQFF.

This rearrangement joins TRBV5-6 to TRBJ2-3, with 9 bases fitting TRBD1. Losses at the gene ends were 2 bases for V and 6 bases for J; bases not matched to a gene: 7. The CDR3 has 15 amino acids. Germline CDR1 and CDR2: SGHDT and YYEEEE. CDR3 nucleotides: TGTGCCAGCAGCTTATACGGGACAGGGTCGGATACGCAGTATTTT. It specifies CASSLYGTGSDTQYF.

The chain has TRBV19 and TRBJ1-6; D perhaps matches TRBD1 (6 bases). The CDR3 has 14 residues. Germline V gene sequence: CDR1 LNHDA, CDR2 SQIVND (reference sequence). V lost 3 bases, J lost 6 bases, and 9 bases lay in between. The CDR3 DNA reads TGTGCCAGTAGTATGGGGACACCTAATTCACCCCTCCACTTT. Its translation: CASSMGTPNSPLHF.

CDR3 coding DNA: TGTGCCAGCAGCTTTTTCGGGACAGAGGGCTATGGCTACACCTTC. Its translation: CASSFFGTEGYGYTF. The chain employs TRBV7-9 and TRBJ1-2; the match to TRBD1 covers 7 bases. Germline V lookup: CDR1 SEHNR, CDR2 FQNEAQ (reference sequence). This CDR3 is built from 15 residues. V gave up 3 bases and J gave up 4 bases; unmatched junction bases: 8.

The chain recombines TRBV12-5 with TRBJ2-3; D ambiguous. The ends were cut back, 5 bases at V and 0 bases at J, with 15 bases in the middle. The CDR3 contains 16 residues. Germline loops: CDR1 LGHNT, CDR2 FRNRAP. CDR3: CASGPSTLPSTDTQYF. The CDR3 DNA sequence: TGTGCTAGTGGTCCTTCGACTCTTCCTAGCACAGATACGCAGTATTTT.

Comment on this clone: This CDR3 is missing its conserved last phenylalanine or tryptophan, likely due to a read error. Because the CDR3's place on the DNA is in doubt, the DNA is left out and the CDR3 is given as listed by TCRdb. V is TRBV2 and J is TRBJ2-7; TRBD1 is the table's D call, not checked against the DNA. Both ends counted, the CDR3 spans 11 residues. Germline V lookup: CDR1 SNHLY, CDR2 FYNNEI. CDR3 loop: CASSENGPALL.

This clone was detected once. CDR3 amino acids: CASSLAGGSGNTIYF. The DNA for the CDR3 is TGCGCCAGCAGCTTGGCCGGGGGCTCTGGAAACACCATATATTTT. The gene calls are TRBV5-1 and TRBJ1-3, with D possibly matching TRBD1 (5 bases). CDR3 size: 15 residues. V shed 0 bases and J shed 0 bases, with 7 bases lying between them. Germline CDR1 is SGHRS and CDR2 is YFSETQ.